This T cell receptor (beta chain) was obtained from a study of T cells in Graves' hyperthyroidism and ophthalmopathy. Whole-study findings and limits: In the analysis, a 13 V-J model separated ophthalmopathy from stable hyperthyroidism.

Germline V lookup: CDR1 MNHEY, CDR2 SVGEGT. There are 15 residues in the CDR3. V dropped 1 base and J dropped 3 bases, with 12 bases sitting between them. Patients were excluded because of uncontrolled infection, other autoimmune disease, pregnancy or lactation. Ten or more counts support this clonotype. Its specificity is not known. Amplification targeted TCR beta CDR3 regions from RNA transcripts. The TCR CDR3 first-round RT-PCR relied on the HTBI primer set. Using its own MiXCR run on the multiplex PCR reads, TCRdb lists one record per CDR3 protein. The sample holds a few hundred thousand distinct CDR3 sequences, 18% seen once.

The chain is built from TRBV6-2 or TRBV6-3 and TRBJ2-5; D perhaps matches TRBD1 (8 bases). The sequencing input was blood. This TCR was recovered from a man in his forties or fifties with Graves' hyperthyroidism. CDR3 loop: CASSYWTGREETQYF. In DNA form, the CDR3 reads TGTGCCAGCAGTTACTGGACAGGGAGGGAAGAGACCCAGTACTTC.